This T cell receptor beta chain was identified in a study of T cell changes during pregnancy in multiple sclerosis. Assay used: immunoSEQ multiplex PCR; TCRdb lists only in-frame clones, some missing. The table has roughly 40,000 clones, around 90% seen once; the top ten hold about 0.5%. The germline CDR1 and CDR2 sequences are SQVTM and ANQGSEA. The CDR3 consists of 13 residues. Trimming cost V 8 bases and J 5 bases; bases outside gene matches: 11. This TCR was sampled from a female donor in good health, enrolled as a control in a pregnancy study. The rearrangement links TRBV29-1 to TRBJ2-7, with 8 positions matching TRBD2. Specimen: CD4+ T cells from peripheral blood mononuclear cells, collected in the second trimester of pregnancy. The CDR3 sequence is CSSRGRFTDEQYF. CDR3 DNA: TGCAGCTCTCGCGGGAGGTTTACCGACGAGCAGTACTTC.